These 7 T cell receptor beta chains share one sample of origin, sequenced in a study of blood T cell repertoires in COVID-19. This table comes from immunoSEQ multiplex PCR, and its TCRdb copy is limited to in-frame clones, with some not included. Of 61,000 or so clones in the sample, around 88% are singletons; the top ten hold about a fifth. Specimen: peripheral blood. The receptor source for this set is a woman of 80 years or more with active COVID-19.

This clone appeared a single time. V gene TRBV29-1 combines with J gene TRBJ2-5; 10 bases match TRBD2. V dropped 6 bases and J dropped 0; count of bases not matched to a gene: 4. CDR3 length: 14 residues. Germline CDR1 is SQVTM and CDR2 is ANQGSEA. The CDR3 loop is CSVVAGGYQETQYF. CDR3 DNA: TGCAGCGTGGTAGCGGGGGGCTACCAAGAGACCCAGTACTTC.

The J gene is TRBJ2-7, the V gene TRBV7-5; TRBD2 was called by the table and not checked on the DNA. TRBV7-5 is a listed pseudogene. The CDR3 has 18 residues. CDR3 sequence: CARSLSWGLAGVFYEQYF. The CDR3 DNA follows: TGTGCCAGAAGCTTATCTTGGGGACTAGCGGGGGTTTTCTACGAGCAGTACTTC.

V and J are TRBV6-8 and TRBJ2-5, with 8 bases lining up with TRBD1. The CDR3 contains 15 residues. The V gene end was trimmed by 2 bases and the J gene end by 1 base; junction bases not matched to a gene: 3. Germline loops: CDR1 MNHGY, CDR2 SAAAGT. The CDR3 is CASSYTGQGQETQYF. The CDR3 DNA reads TGTGCCAGCAGTTACACCGGACAGGGCCAAGAGACCCAGTACTTC.

This clone was observed a few times. V and J are TRBV2 and TRBJ1-1; no definite D call. Trimming stripped 7 bases from V and 2 bases from J, with 14 bases between. There are 14 residues in the CDR3. In germline, CDR1 is SNHLY, CDR2 FYNNEI. The DNA of the CDR3 is TGTGCCAGCACCCTTTGGGGAGGAAACACTGAAGCTTTCTTT. It is translated as CASTLWGGNTEAFF. Complete variable domain (other parts from reference TRBV2 and TRBJ1-1): EPEVTQTPSHQVTQMGQEVILRCVPISNHLYFYWYRQILGQKVEFLVSFYNNEISEKSEIFDDQFSVERPDGSNFTLKIRSTKLEDSAMYFCASTLWGGNTEAFFGQGTRLTVV.

J is TRBJ2-1 and V is TRBV5-1; 14 nucleotides line up with TRBD2. This CDR3 has 17 amino acids. Trimming took 4 bases from V and 6 from J; bases not matched to a gene: 9. CDR1 SGHRS and CDR2 YFSETQ come from the germline V gene. The CDR3 is CASSPRLAGGALNEQFF. CDR3 DNA: TGCGCCAGCAGCCCCCGACTAGCGGGGGGGGCTCTCAATGAGCAGTTCTTC.

A single count supports this clone. J is TRBJ2-1 and V is TRBV5-1, with D possibly TRBD1 on 7 matching bases. This CDR3 is 16 amino acids long. The germline V gene encodes CDR1 SGHRS and CDR2 YFSETQ. Trimming removed 4 bases at V and 4 bases at J, with 18 bases between. This chain's CDR3 is CASSPEAGQNYNEQFF. The DNA of the CDR3 is TGCGCCAGCAGCCCGGAGGCGGGACAGAATTACAATGAGCAGTTCTTC.

The chain has TRBV3-1 (or the pseudogene TRBV3-2) and TRBJ2-7; possibly TRBD2 for D (7 bases). CDR1 LGHDT and CDR2 YNNKEL come from the germline V gene (reference sequence). V lost 0 bases to trimming and J lost 6 bases, with 15 bases between them. The CDR3 runs 15 residues. The CDR3, as DNA: TGTGCCAGCAGCCAAGATGGGGGGGCAATTCGCGAGCAGTACTTC. Translation: CASSQDGGAIREQYF.